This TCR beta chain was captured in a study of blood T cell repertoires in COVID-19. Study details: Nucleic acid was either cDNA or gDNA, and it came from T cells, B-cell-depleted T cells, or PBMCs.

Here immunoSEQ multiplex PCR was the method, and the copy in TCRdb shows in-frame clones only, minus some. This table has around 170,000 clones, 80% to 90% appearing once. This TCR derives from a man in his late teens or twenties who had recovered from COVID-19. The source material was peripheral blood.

CDR3 nucleotides: TGCAGCGTTACAGGGTGGGGTGTCACTGAAGCTTTCTTT. Its protein is CSVTGWGVTEAFF. The gene calls are TRBV29-1 and TRBJ1-1; possibly TRBD1 for D (6 bases). Germline CDR1 reads SQVTM; CDR2 reads ANQGSEA. CDR3 length equals 13 residues. Trimming shortened V by 5 bases and J by 4 bases, and 14 bases separated the two germline ends.